A single sample gave rise to the 2 T cell receptor beta chains below, sequenced in a study of T cell responses to AZD1222 COVID-19 vaccine. Method: immunoSEQ multiplex PCR; TCRdb's copy keeps in-frame clones and lacks some. In the table there are over 150,000 clones, 85% to 95% of which are singletons. The material sequenced was peripheral blood, taken 28 days after the second dose of the MenACWY control vaccine. These TCRs come from an adult who received the MenACWY meningococcal vaccine as a control.

The chain has TRBV5-1 and TRBJ1-3; possibly TRBD1 for D (5 bases). The CDR3 consists of 15 residues. V was cut by 3 bases and J by 0 bases, with 10 bases left in between. CDR1 and CDR2 from the germline V gene are SGHRS and YFSETQ. The CDR3 DNA is TGCGCCAGCAGCTCGGGGGTTGCCTCTGGAAACACCATATATTTT. It codes for CASSSGVASGNTIYF.

The V gene is TRBV19, the J gene TRBJ2-1; TRBD2 matches 8 bases. The CDR3 totals 14 residues. Germline trimming cut 9 bases from V and 3 bases from J; bases unmatched to any gene: 7. Germline-derived CDR1 and CDR2 are LNHDA and SQIVND (reference sequence). For the CDR3, the DNA is TGTGCCAGCCACGAGCGGGGGCGCTACAATGAGCAGTTCTTC. It yields the protein CASHERGRYNEQFF. Supplemented by reference TRBV19 and TRBJ2-1, the full variable domain reads DGGITQSPKYLFRKEGQNVTLSCEQNLNHDAMYWYRQDPGQGLRLIYYSQIVNDFQKGDIAEGYSVSREKKESFPLTVTSAQKNPTAFYLCASHERGRYNEQFFGPGTRLTVL.